These 19 T cell receptor beta chains share one sample of origin, sequenced in a study of CD8 T cells in ankylosing spondylitis. TCRdb redid the calling of the 5' RACE reads with MiXCR, one entry per CDR3 protein. The sample shows hundreds of thousands of distinct CDR3 sequences, 20% to 25% of them seen only once. Source material: blood, either unsorted or a sorted T cell fraction (not recorded which). The origin of the receptors is a male donor with ankylosing spondylitis or in good health (not recorded which).

The V call is TRBV9, the J call TRBJ2-7, with D possibly being TRBD1 or TRBD2 (5 bases each). Germline V gene lookup returns CDR1 SGDLS and CDR2 YYNGEE. The V end lost 4 bases, the J end lost 2 bases, and 19 bases lay between the germline ends. This CDR3 is 16 amino acids long. The CDR3 sequence: CASSPGGTVKTYEQYF. The CDR3 coding sequence is TGTGCCAGCAGCCCCGGTGGGACCGTGAAAACCTACGAGCAGTACTTC.

The chain carries TRBV10-3 and TRBJ2-7; perhaps TRBD2 as D (5 bases). The CDR3 consists of 12 residues. CDR1 and CDR2 from the germline V gene are ENHRY and SYGVKD. Trimming left V 9 bases short and J 12 bases short, with 21 bases between. The CDR3 DNA follows: TGTGCCATACAAACTGTTTCGGGATCGTGGTACTTC. It encodes CAIQTVSGSWYF.

The sample holds a few counts of this clonotype. The V gene is TRBV27, the J gene TRBJ2-7; 7 bases align to TRBD2. The CDR3 has 15 amino acids. After removal of 6 bases from V and 2 bases from J, the junction contained 10 bases not matched to a gene. CDR1 MNHEY and CDR2 SMNVEV come from the germline V gene (reference sequence). CDR3 sequence reads: CASSQGLADTYEQYF. CDR3 DNA sequence: TGTGCCAGCAGCCAAGGGCTAGCGGACACCTACGAGCAGTACTTC.

The table lists this clonotype with a few counts. The chain links TRBV20-1 to TRBJ2-3, with D maybe TRBD2 (6 bases). V lost 0 bases and J 3 bases, leaving 16 bases between the germline ends. Germline V gene lookup returns CDR1 DFQATT and CDR2 SNEGSKA (reference sequence). This CDR3 is built from 16 residues. In DNA form, the CDR3 reads TGCAGTGCTAGAGATTACCCCAGACTAGTTACAGATACGCAGTATTTT. Residues: CSARDYPRLVTDTQYF.

V gene TRBV6-4 combines with J gene TRBJ2-2, with 9 bases aligning to TRBD1. The CDR3 runs to 15 residues. Trimming cost V 6 bases and J 6 bases; bases outside gene matches: 8. Germline CDR1 reads MRHNA; CDR2 reads SNTAGT. The CDR3 DNA reads as TGTGCCAGCAGCGGGACAGGGAAGGTTCCCGGGGAGCTGTTTTTT. Translated: CASSGTGKVPGELFF.

The chain joins TRBV2 to TRBJ2-1; D might be TRBD1 (6 bases). The germline CDR1 and CDR2 sequences are SNHLY and FYNNEI. Trimming cost V 6 bases and J 2 bases, with 14 bases left between them. The CDR3 runs 15 residues. The CDR3 nucleotides are TGTGCCAGCAGGGGCGGTTCAGGGGCCTACAATGAGCAGTTCTTC. Its translation is CASRGGSGAYNEQFF.

V usage is TRBV9 and J usage is TRBJ2-5; D gene uncertain. With 3 bases removed from V and 4 bases from J, the gap between germline ends came to 13 bases. The length of the CDR3 is 14 residues. Germline V lookup: CDR1 SGDLS, CDR2 YYNGEE. In nucleotides, the CDR3 is TGTGCCAGCAGCGCCGACCAAATAGCAGAGACCCAGTACTTC. This encodes CASSADQIAETQYF.

This clonotype showed up just a few times. The gene calls are TRBV12-3 or TRBV12-4 and TRBJ2-3; the D gene is possibly TRBD2 (6 bases). This CDR3 comprises 16 residues. Between the trimmed V and J ends, which lost 10 bases and 0 bases, there was a span of 20 bases. The CDR3 nucleotides are TGTGCCACCTCAACTGACCCCGGGACTAGCACAGATACGCAGTATTTT. It codes for CATSTDPGTSTDTQYF.

The chain is built from TRBV7-6 and TRBJ2-5; 7 bases map to TRBD1. V shed 4 bases and J 7 bases; nucleotides not matched to a gene: 15. Germline CDR1 is SGHVS and CDR2 is FNYEAQ. This CDR3 is built from 16 residues. The CDR3 DNA reads as TGTGCCAGCAGCTCGAACATCTTAGACAGGGCTGGGACCCAGTACTTC. Its translation is CASSSNILDRAGTQYF.

There are a few counts of this clonotype. This chain joins TRBV5-1 and TRBJ2-7; D not certain. From germline, CDR1 is SGHRS and CDR2 YFSETQ. V gave up 2 bases and J gave up 0 bases, with 9 bases separating them. This CDR3 is built from 14 residues. CDR3 sequence reads: CASSLTAFSYEQYF. For the CDR3, the DNA is TGCGCCAGCAGCTTAACGGCATTCTCCTACGAGCAGTACTTC.

The J gene is TRBJ2-7, the V gene TRBV10-3; the D is unclear. Trimming stripped 2 bases from V and 3 bases from J, with 11 bases between. The CDR3 consists of 14 residues. Germline V gene lookup returns CDR1 ENHRY and CDR2 SYGVKD. As DNA, the CDR3 is TGTGCCATCAGTGAGACCCGACGCGGCTACGAGCAGTACTTC. The encoded protein is CAISETRRGYEQYF.

This clonotype was picked up one time. The V and J genes are TRBV6-1 and TRBJ2-7; D not certain. In germline, CDR1 is MNHNS, CDR2 SASEGT. Trimming removed 6 bases at V and 2 bases at J, with 8 bases between. The length of the CDR3 is 12 residues. CDR3 region: CASRSIPYEQYF. The DNA for the CDR3 is TGTGCCAGCAGATCTATACCCTACGAGCAGTACTTC.

This clonotype was seen a few times. The chain employs TRBV11-3 and TRBJ2-1, with 7 bases matching TRBD2. With 1 base clipped from V and 5 bases from J, the junction kept 8 bases outside the gene matches. CDR1 and CDR2 from the germline V gene are SGHNT and YENEEA. The length of the CDR3 is 16 residues. CDR3 loop: CASSLGASGTHNEQFF. CDR3 sequence (DNA): TGTGCCAGCAGCTTAGGGGCTAGCGGAACCCACAATGAGCAGTTCTTC.

V gene TRBV30 combines with J gene TRBJ2-2; D may correspond to TRBD1 or TRBD2 (6 bases each). The germline gives CDR1 GTSNPN, CDR2 SVGIG (reference sequence). Deletions cut 0 bases from V and 5 bases from J, with 13 bases between. The CDR3 length is 15 residues. CDR3 bases: TGTGCCTGGAGTGTAGGGGGGTACGGGACCGGGGAGCTGTTTTTT. Translating gives CAWSVGGYGTGELFF.

The rearrangement links TRBV11-2 to TRBJ2-7; D not resolved. The germline V gene encodes CDR1 SGHAT and CDR2 FQNNGV. Trimming stripped 5 bases from V and 3 bases from J, with 8 bases between. The CDR3 is 12 amino acids. The CDR3 DNA follows: TGTGCCAGCAGCGACGGGCACTACGAGCAGTACTTC. It yields the protein CASSDGHYEQYF. Together with reference TRBV11-2 and TRBJ2-7, the CDR3 gives the full variable domain: EAGVAQSPRYKIIEKRQSVAFWCNPISGHATLYWYQQILGQGPKLLIQFQNNGVVDDSQLPKDRFSAERLKGVDSTLKIQPAKLEDSAVYLCASSDGHYEQYFGPGTRLTVT.

J is TRBJ2-3 and V is TRBV5-1, with 12 positions matching TRBD1. J gave up 4 bases and V 4 bases, and 7 bases lay outside the gene matches. Per the germline V gene, CDR1 is SGHRS and CDR2 is YFSETQ. The CDR3 has 16 residues. CDR3 region: CASSPGQGARADTQYF. The DNA of the CDR3 is TGCGCCAGCAGCCCGGGACAGGGGGCTAGGGCAGATACGCAGTATTTT.

This clonotype was found a few times. V gene TRBV12-3 or TRBV12-4 combines with J gene TRBJ2-1; D call uncertain. The V end was cut by 5 bases, the J end by 0 bases, with 14 bases between. The CDR3 sequence is 16 residues long. CDR3 bases: TGTGCCAGCAGTCCCCGATTTAGTTTCTCCTACAATGAGCAGTTCTTC. Protein product: CASSPRFSFSYNEQFF.

This clonotype has only a few counts. V usage is TRBV12-3 or TRBV12-4 and J usage is TRBJ2-3; perhaps D is TRBD1 or TRBD2 (5 bases each). CDR3 size: 16 residues. The V gene lost 6 bases and the J gene lost 2 bases, with 18 bases spanning the gap. The CDR3 here is CASSPTWGSITDTQYF. CDR3 DNA sequence: TGTGCCAGCAGCCCAACCTGGGGGAGTATCACAGATACGCAGTATTTT.

This clonotype turned up a few times. The DNA of the CDR3 is TGCAGTGCTAGAGGTCCACCGGAGACCCAGTACTTC. It translates to CSARGPPETQYF. The V gene is TRBV20-1, the J gene TRBJ2-5, with no clear D. The CDR3 consists of 12 residues. The V end lost 1 base, the J end lost 5 bases, and 8 bases lay between the germline ends. The V gene's germline CDR1 is DFQATT and CDR2 SNEGSKA (reference sequence).